Described below is a single T cell receptor beta chain sequence and its context. Its antigen is currently unknown. CDR3 size: 16 residues. V lost 6 bases to trimming and J lost 2 bases; unmatched junction nucleotides: 11. The data were taken from a study of T cell repertoires in cytomegalovirus infection. Study details: Researchers turned to recently identified HLA-C-restricted CMV epitopes as well as well-studied HLA-B-restricted ones. In public TCR beta signatures, there were indications of both CMV infection and matching HLA type.

One entry per CDR3 protein, called by TCRdb with MiXCR from the reads. The repertoire holds 700,000 to 950,000 distinct CDR3 sequences, with about 33% as singletons. Study-wide points: Accumulated public TCR beta family frequency recognized individuals carrying CMV together with the relevant HLA. The study found HLA-C-restricted CMV-specific TCR beta clonotypes dominating the ex vivo response.

The chain carries TRBV12-3 or TRBV12-4 and TRBJ2-3; TRBD2 agrees at 7 bases. Material: cultured CD8+ T cells from PBMCs, obtained from culture after CMV antigen stimulation. The sequence came from a human donor in good health (CMV status not recorded). Some clones in this sample may be carry-over from other donors' samples. DNA for the CDR3: TGTGCCAGCAGCCCAATAGGGAGGGCACCCACAGATACGCAGTATTTT. It is translated as CASSPIGRAPTDTQYF.